One and the same sample provided the 23 T cell receptor beta chains below, sequenced in a study of blood T cell repertoires in COVID-19 (dated by TCRdb to between 2020 and 2021). Library preparation used the immunoSEQ multiplex PCR assay. TCRdb mirrors the immuneACCESS table, restricted to in-frame sequences. Some clones are absent from its copies; in checked studies, under half trace to an unresolved V gene, and the reason for the others is unknown. Recorded for this sample are 90,000 to 120,000 clones; 87% of them occurred a single time. The ten largest clones capture over 12% of the sample. The sequenced sample was peripheral blood. Every receptor here comes from a middle-aged man with acute or convalescent COVID-19.

The chain uses TRBV14 and TRBJ2-5; TRBD2 matches 14 bases. V shed 0 bases, J shed 3 bases, and the junction held 6 bases outside the gene matches. The germline gives CDR1 SGHDN, CDR2 FVKESK. The CDR3 spans 18 residues. The CDR3 bases are TGTGCCAGCAGCCAAGAGGGAGGGACTAGCGGGAGTAAAGAGACCCAGTACTTC. Its protein is CASSQEGGTSGSKETQYF.

This CDR3 is CASGFSSYNSPLHF. The DNA of the CDR3 is TGTGCCAGTGGTTTTAGCTCCTATAATTCACCCCTCCACTTT. The V gene is TRBV19, the J gene TRBJ1-6; D is undetermined. Germline assignment: CDR1 LNHDA and CDR2 SQIVND (reference sequence). The CDR3 loop spans 14 amino acids. V shed 8 bases and J shed 0 bases, with 8 bases lying between them. Based on the CDR3 plus reference TRBV19 and TRBJ1-6, the full variable domain is DGGITQSPKYLFRKEGQNVTLSCEQNLNHDAMYWYRQDPGQGLRLIYYSQIVNDFQKGDIAEGYSVSREKKESFPLTVTSAQKNPTAFYLCASGFSSYNSPLHFGNGTRLTVT.

The gene calls are TRBV15 and TRBJ2-5; D perhaps matches TRBD2 (6 bases). V was trimmed by 1 base and J by 5 bases, leaving 17 bases between them. Germline V CDR1 and CDR2: LNHNV, YYDKDF (reference sequence). This CDR3 spans 16 amino acids. The CDR3 DNA follows: TGTGCCACCAGCAGAGGTTTTCACGGCGGAGGGGAGACCCAGTACTTC. It yields the protein CATSRGFHGGGETQYF. Looking up the rest from reference TRBV15 and TRBJ2-5 gives the full variable domain: DAMVIQNPRYQVTQFGKPVTLSCSQTLNHNVMYWYQQKSSQAPKLLFHYYDKDFNNEADTPDNFQSRRPNTSFCFLDIRSPGLGDTAMYLCATSRGFHGGGETQYFGPGTRLLVL.

As DNA, the CDR3 is TGTGCCAGCAGATCTTCCTGGGGGACTCCTCAAGAGACCCAGTACTTC. It specifies CASRSSWGTPQETQYF. The rearrangement links TRBV27 to TRBJ2-5; D may be TRBD2 (6 bases). V was shortened by 6 bases and J by 2 bases, with 19 bases between the two germline ends. This CDR3 comprises 16 residues. The germline gives CDR1 MNHEY, CDR2 SMNVEV (reference sequence).

The CDR3 DNA reads TGTGCCAGCAGGACCCACAGCAGAGTTTACTACGAGCAGTACTTC. Protein sequence: CASRTHSRVYYEQYF. This chain joins TRBV5-6 and TRBJ2-7, with unresolved D. V was clipped by 5 bases and J by 3 bases, with 18 bases between them. The CDR3 sequence is 15 residues long. Per the germline V gene, CDR1 is SGHDT and CDR2 is YYEEEE. The full variable domain, rest sourced from reference TRBV5-6 and TRBJ2-7, is DAGVTQSPTHLIKTRGQQVTLRCSPKSGHDTVSWYQQALGQGPQFIFQYYEEEERQRGNFPDRFSGHQFPNYSSELNVNALLLGDSALYLCASRTHSRVYYEQYFGPGTRLTVT.

V and J are TRBV7-9 and TRBJ2-7; 9 nucleotides agree with TRBD1. Trimming removed 5 bases from V and 3 bases from J; junction bases left unmatched: 5. The CDR3 contains 14 residues. Germline V gives CDR1 SEHNR, CDR2 FQNEAQ (reference sequence). The DNA for the CDR3 is TGTGCCAGCAGCATGGGGACAGGGAGCTACGAGCAGTACTTC. Translating gives CASSMGTGSYEQYF.

The J gene is TRBJ2-1, the V gene TRBV5-1; the D gene is possibly TRBD2 (6 bases). The V end was cut by 5 bases, the J end by 8 bases, with 20 bases between. The CDR3 covers 15 residues. Germline CDR1 reads SGHRS; CDR2 reads YFSETQ. CDR3 DNA: TGCGCCAGCAGGCGGGACCCCCGGGCGGGCGATGAGCAGTTCTTC. Protein product: CASRRDPRAGDEQFF.

The chain links TRBV6-5 to TRBJ2-7; 13 nucleotides line up with TRBD2. V lost 2 bases and J lost 7; bases outside the gene matches: 5. This CDR3 spans 15 amino acids. Per germline, CDR1 MNHEY and CDR2 SVGAGI. In DNA, the CDR3 is TGTGCCAGCAGTTACGGAGGGGGACTAGCGGGAGAGCAGTACTTC. Translating it yields CASSYGGGLAGEQYF.

The CDR3 sequence: CSGAGSGNTEAFF. The DNA for the CDR3 is TGCAGCGGGGCGGGGTCGGGTAACACTGAAGCTTTCTTT. The J gene is TRBJ1-1, the V gene TRBV29-1; D is uncertain. CDR1 is SQVTM and CDR2 is ANQGSEA in the germline V gene. The CDR3 totals 13 residues. The V end lost 7 bases, the J end lost 2 bases, and 14 bases lay between the germline ends.

This clone showed up just a few times. The chain couples TRBV3-1 (or the pseudogene TRBV3-2) to TRBJ2-1; D unresolved. CDR3 length: 13 amino acids. The V end was cut by 1 base, the J end by 5 bases, with 6 bases between. Germline V CDR1 and CDR2: LGHDT, YNNKEL (reference sequence). This chain's CDR3 is CASSQGLNNEQFF. The CDR3 nucleotides are TGTGCCAGCAGCCAAGGACTTAACAATGAGCAGTTCTTC.

The chain has TRBV30 and TRBJ1-2, with no clear D. Germline V gene data show CDR1 as GTSNPN and CDR2 as SVGIG (reference sequence). Trimming cost V 0 bases and J 8 bases, with 13 bases left between them. The CDR3 is 13 residues long. The CDR3 DNA is TGTGCCTGGAGTGTACAAGGAGGATTGGGCTACACCTTC. As protein: CAWSVQGGLGYTF.

The chain combines TRBV11-3 with TRBJ2-1; 9 positions match TRBD2. The CDR3 runs to 17 residues. Germline assignment: CDR1 SGHNT and CDR2 YENEEA. J gave up 0 bases and V 7 bases, and 10 bases lay outside the gene matches. The DNA of the CDR3 is TGTGCCAGCACCGTTAGCGGGAGACAGAGCTCCTACAATGAGCAGTTCTTC. It yields the protein CASTVSGRQSSYNEQFF.

The chain links TRBV6-2 or TRBV6-3 to TRBJ1-3, with 7 bases that match TRBD1. Per germline, CDR1 MNHEY and CDR2 SVGEGT. The CDR3 sequence is 17 residues long. Trimming removed 6 bases from V and 0 bases from J; junction bases left unmatched: 11. The CDR3 spells CASSPLPGQPSGNTIYF. CDR3 coding DNA: TGTGCCAGCAGCCCTTTACCGGGACAGCCCTCTGGAAACACCATATATTTT.

The chain links TRBV2 to TRBJ1-2; D not resolved. The CDR3 runs to 13 residues. V shed 9 bases and J shed 2 bases, with 13 bases lying between them. Germline CDR1 reads SNHLY; CDR2 reads FYNNEI. The CDR3 coding sequence is TGTGCCAGGAGGGAGGACGGCAACTATGGCTACACCTTC. Its protein product is CARREDGNYGYTF.

Written as DNA, the CDR3 is TGTGCCAGCAGCCCAAATCCGGGGACAGATACGCAGTATTTT. Translating it yields CASSPNPGTDTQYF. The chain links TRBV5-4 to TRBJ2-3, with D perhaps TRBD2 (5 bases). Germline V gene sequence: CDR1 SGHNT, CDR2 YYREEE (reference sequence). V dropped 4 bases and J dropped 3 bases, with 12 bases sitting between them. The length of the CDR3 is 14 residues. Drawing the rest from reference TRBV5-4 and TRBJ2-3, the complete variable domain is ETGVTQSPTHLIKTRGQQVTLRCSSQSGHNTVSWYQQALGQGPQFIFQYYREEENGRGNFPPRFSGLQFPNYSSELNVNALELDDSALYLCASSPNPGTDTQYFGPGTRLTVL.

J is TRBJ2-7 and V is TRBV11-2; D uncertain. CDR1 is SGHAT, CDR2 FQNNGV, per germline. The V end lost 2 bases, the J end lost 0 bases, and 11 bases lay between the germline ends. The CDR3 extends over 15 amino acids. DNA of the CDR3: TGTGCCAGCAGCTTATACACCAAAAGCTCCTACGAGCAGTACTTC. It encodes CASSLYTKSSYEQYF. The full variable domain, completed using reference TRBV11-2 and TRBJ2-7, is EAGVAQSPRYKIIEKRQSVAFWCNPISGHATLYWYQQILGQGPKLLIQFQNNGVVDDSQLPKDRFSAERLKGVDSTLKIQPAKLEDSAVYLCASSLYTKSSYEQYFGPGTRLTVT.

This clone is a singleton in its sample. The V call is TRBV24-1, the J call TRBJ2-3; 10 bases agree with TRBD1. Looked up from germline, CDR1 is KGHDR and CDR2 is SFDVKD. After removal of 7 bases from V and 4 bases from J, the junction contained 13 bases not matched to a gene. This CDR3 has 17 amino acids. The CDR3: CATSAPMGQGRADTQYF. CDR3 nucleotides: TGTGCCACCAGCGCCCCGATGGGACAGGGGAGGGCAGATACGCAGTATTTT.

The CDR3 spells CASSLRGSKANGYTF. For the CDR3, the DNA is TGTGCCAGCAGTTTAAGAGGATCGAAGGCAAATGGCTACACCTTC. The V and J genes are TRBV28 and TRBJ1-2; D uncertain. The V end lost 2 bases, the J end lost 6 bases, and 16 bases lay between the germline ends. The CDR3 has 15 amino acids. CDR1 is MDHEN and CDR2 is SYDVKM in the germline V gene.

The chain joins TRBV6-5 to TRBJ2-7; 14 bases map to TRBD2. This CDR3 region has 13 residues. Unmatched junction bases numbered 5, after V lost 11 bases and J lost 5 bases. The germline CDR1 and CDR2 sequences are MNHEY and SVGAGI. CDR3 in DNA: TGTGCCTCGACTAGCGGGAGGGTAAACGAGCAGTACTTC. Protein: CASTSGRVNEQYF.

J is TRBJ2-1 and V is TRBV25-1; 9 bases map to TRBD2. V trimming: 1 base; J trimming: 5 bases; junction bases outside the gene matches: 6. The germline CDR1 and CDR2 sequences are MGHDK and SYGVNS. The length of the CDR3 is 16 residues. CDR3 nucleotides: TGTGCCAGCAGTGAATGGGCTAGCGGGACTGACAATGAGCAGTTCTTC. The encoded protein is CASSEWASGTDNEQFF.

This chain links TRBV2 with TRBJ1-2; D possibly corresponds to TRBD1 (6 bases). From germline, CDR1 is SNHLY and CDR2 FYNNEI. Trimming shortened V by 1 base and J by 8 bases, and 14 bases separated the two germline ends. CDR3 length: 14 amino acids. CDR3 sequence reads: CASSEESWTAGYTF. CDR3 bases: TGTGCCAGCAGTGAAGAATCATGGACAGCAGGCTACACCTTC.

The J gene is TRBJ2-2, the V gene TRBV14, with no clear D. This CDR3 spans 13 amino acids. V dropped 3 bases and J dropped 7 bases, with 9 bases sitting between them. Germline V lookup: CDR1 SGHDN, CDR2 FVKESK. Written as DNA, the CDR3 is TGTGCCAGCAGCCATAACATTTTCGGGGAGCTGTTTTTT. The encoded protein is CASSHNIFGELFF.

This clone appeared a few times. The CDR3 region has the DNA TGTGCCAGCAGCGATAGCGGGAGACCCTTTGGCAATGAGCAGTTCTTC. It codes for CASSDSGRPFGNEQFF. This chain links TRBV9 with TRBJ2-1; TRBD2 agrees at 9 bases. Germline V lookup: CDR1 SGDLS, CDR2 YYNGEE. CDR3 length equals 16 residues. V lost 3 bases and J lost 6; bases outside the gene matches: 10.